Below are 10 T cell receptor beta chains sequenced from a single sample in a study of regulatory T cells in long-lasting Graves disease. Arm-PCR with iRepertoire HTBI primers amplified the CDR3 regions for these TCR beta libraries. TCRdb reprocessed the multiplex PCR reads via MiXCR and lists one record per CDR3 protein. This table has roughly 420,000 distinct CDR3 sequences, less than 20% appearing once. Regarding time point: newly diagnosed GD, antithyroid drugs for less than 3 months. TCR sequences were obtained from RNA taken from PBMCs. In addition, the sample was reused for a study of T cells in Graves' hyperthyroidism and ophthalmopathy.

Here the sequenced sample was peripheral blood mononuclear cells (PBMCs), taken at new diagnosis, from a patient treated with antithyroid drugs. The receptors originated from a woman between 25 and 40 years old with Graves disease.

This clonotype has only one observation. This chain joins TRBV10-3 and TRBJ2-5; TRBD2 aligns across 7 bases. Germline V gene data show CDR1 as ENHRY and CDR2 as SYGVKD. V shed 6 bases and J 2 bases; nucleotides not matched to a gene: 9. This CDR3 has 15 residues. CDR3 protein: CAIRGEGQLQETQYF. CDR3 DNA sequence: TGTGCCATCAGGGGGGAGGGTCAGTTACAAGAGACCCAGTACTTC.

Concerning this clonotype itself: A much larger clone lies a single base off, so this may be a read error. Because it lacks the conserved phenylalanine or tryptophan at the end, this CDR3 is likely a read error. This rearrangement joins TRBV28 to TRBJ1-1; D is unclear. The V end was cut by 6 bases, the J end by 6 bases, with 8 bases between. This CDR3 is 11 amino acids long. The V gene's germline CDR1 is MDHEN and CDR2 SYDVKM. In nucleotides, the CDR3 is TGTGCCAGCAGCCTACCATCTGAAGCTTTCTCT. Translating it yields CASSLPSEAFS.

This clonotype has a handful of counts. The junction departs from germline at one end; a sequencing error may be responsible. DNA for the CDR3: TGTGCCGGCTCCCCGACGGACTCTAAGTCTCGTGGCTACACCTTC. Translating it yields CAGSPTDSKSRGYTF. The gene calls are TRBV18 and TRBJ1-2; D is unresolved. Per germline, CDR1 KGHSH and CDR2 LQKENI. The CDR3 sequence is 15 residues long.

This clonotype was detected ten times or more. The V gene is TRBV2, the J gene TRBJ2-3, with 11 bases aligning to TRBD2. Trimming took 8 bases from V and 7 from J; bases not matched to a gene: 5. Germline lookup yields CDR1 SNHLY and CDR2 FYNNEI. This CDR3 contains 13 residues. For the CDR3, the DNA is TGTGCCAGCGCATTAGCGGGAGGGAATACGCAGTATTTT. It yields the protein CASALAGGNTQYF.

The CDR3 reads CASSLTIPGQSGANQPQHF. The CDR3 DNA reads as TGCGCCAGCAGCCTCACCATCCCGGGACAGAGTGGGGCCAATCAGCCCCAGCATTTT. The chain carries TRBV4-1 and TRBJ1-5, with 7 bases fitting TRBD1. V lost 4 bases, J lost 3 bases, and 18 bases stayed unmatched. This CDR3 is built from 19 residues. Germline-derived CDR1 and CDR2 are MGHRA and YSYEKL.

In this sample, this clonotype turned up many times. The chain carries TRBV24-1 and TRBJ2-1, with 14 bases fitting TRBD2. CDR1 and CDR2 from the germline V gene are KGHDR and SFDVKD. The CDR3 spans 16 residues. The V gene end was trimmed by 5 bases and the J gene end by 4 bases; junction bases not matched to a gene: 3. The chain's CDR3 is CATSVRLAGGYNEQFF. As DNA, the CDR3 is TGTGCCACCAGTGTTCGACTAGCGGGAGGGTACAATGAGCAGTTCTTC.

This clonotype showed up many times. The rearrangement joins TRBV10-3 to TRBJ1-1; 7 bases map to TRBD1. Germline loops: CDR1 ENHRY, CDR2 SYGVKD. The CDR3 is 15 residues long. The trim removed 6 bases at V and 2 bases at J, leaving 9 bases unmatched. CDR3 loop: CAISHPGQRNTEAFF. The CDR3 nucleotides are TGTGCCATCAGCCATCCGGGACAGCGAAACACTGAAGCTTTCTTT.

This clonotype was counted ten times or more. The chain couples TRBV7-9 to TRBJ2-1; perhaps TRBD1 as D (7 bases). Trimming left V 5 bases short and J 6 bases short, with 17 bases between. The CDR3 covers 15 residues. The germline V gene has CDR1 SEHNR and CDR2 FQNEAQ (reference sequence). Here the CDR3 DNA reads TGTGCCAGCAGCGCGCAGGGGGGACTCTTCAATGAGCAGTTCTTC. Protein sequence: CASSAQGGLFNEQFF.

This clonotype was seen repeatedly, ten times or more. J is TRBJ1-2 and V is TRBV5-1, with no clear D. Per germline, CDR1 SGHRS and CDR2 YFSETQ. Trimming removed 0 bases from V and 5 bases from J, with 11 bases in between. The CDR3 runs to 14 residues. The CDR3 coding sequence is TGCGCCAGCAGCTTGGCTGAGGGTTGGTATGGCTACACCTTC. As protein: CASSLAEGWYGYTF.

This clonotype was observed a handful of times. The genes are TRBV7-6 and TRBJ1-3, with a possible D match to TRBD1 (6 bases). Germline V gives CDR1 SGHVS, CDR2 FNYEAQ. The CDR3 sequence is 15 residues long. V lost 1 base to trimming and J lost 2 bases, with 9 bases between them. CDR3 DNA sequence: TGTGCCAGCAGCTTAGACAGGGAGGCTGGAAACACCATATATTTT. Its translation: CASSLDREAGNTIYF.